The 30 T cell receptor beta chains in this list originate from one sample, sequenced in a study of shared clonotypes between healthy human individuals (dated by TCRdb to about 2020). Receptor amplification or capture employed the immunoSEQ multiplex PCR assay. TCRdb's version of the immuneACCESS table is confined to in-frame rearrangements and falls short of the full clone set. An unresolved V gene accounts for under half of the shortfall where checked; the remainder is of unknown origin. This sample has some 2.1 million clones in its table, and 90% to 95% of those were observed once. Roughly 0.13% of the sample rests with the top ten. Sequenced input: naive CD4+ T cells sorted from blood. The sample's cell subset or site label, in plain terms: CD45RA+ positively selected. The receptors originated from a man aged 18 to 30 in good health.

The chain couples TRBV18 to TRBJ1-5, with 8 bases aligning to TRBD1. V gave up 2 bases and J gave up 7 bases; unmatched junction bases: 10. Germline CDR1 and CDR2: KGHSH and LQKENI. The CDR3 contains 16 residues. Written as DNA, the CDR3 is TGTGCCAGCTCACCAAGTGGCGGACAGGGTGGCCAGCCCCAGCATTTT. Translated: CASSPSGGQGGQPQHF. Using reference TRBV18 and TRBJ1-5 for the parts outside the CDR3, the full variable domain is NAGVMQNPRHLVRRRGQEARLRCSPMKGHSHVYWYRQLPEEGLKFMVYLQKENIIDESGMPKERFSAEFPKEGPSILRIQQVVRGDSAAYFCASSPSGGQGGQPQHFGDGTRLSIL.

This chain joins TRBV19 and TRBJ1-6; D unresolved. With 8 bases removed from V and 8 bases from J, the gap between germline ends came to 13 bases. The germline gives CDR1 LNHDA, CDR2 SQIVND (reference sequence). The CDR3 has 13 residues. The CDR3 DNA reads TGTGCCAGTTCGGCCGCGCTCGATTCACCCCTCCACTTT. Amino acids: CASSAALDSPLHF. The full variable domain, rest sourced from reference TRBV19 and TRBJ1-6, is DGGITQSPKYLFRKEGQNVTLSCEQNLNHDAMYWYRQDPGQGLRLIYYSQIVNDFQKGDIAEGYSVSREKKESFPLTVTSAQKNPTAFYLCASSAALDSPLHFGNGTRLTVT.

As concerns this clone: Other DNA sequences from this sample encode an identical CDR3 as well. This chain connects TRBV11-2 to TRBJ1-4; D uncertain. V shed 1 base and J shed 7 bases, with 7 bases lying between them. Germline-derived CDR1 and CDR2 are SGHAT and FQNNGV. The CDR3 has 13 residues. In DNA, the CDR3 is TGTGCCAGCAGCTTAGGAGAGCGTGAAAAACTGTTTTTT. Encoded protein: CASSLGEREKLFF.

The chain is built from TRBV25-1 and TRBJ2-3, with 7 nucleotides matching TRBD1. V trimming: 1 base; J trimming: 4 bases; junction bases outside the gene matches: 5. This CDR3 is 15 amino acids long. CDR1 is MGHDK and CDR2 is SYGVNS in the germline V gene. The CDR3 loop is CASSESDRRADTQYF. The CDR3 region has the DNA TGTGCCAGCAGTGAATCGGACAGGAGAGCAGATACGCAGTATTTT.

The V call is TRBV6-1, the J call TRBJ2-7, with D perhaps given as TRBD1 or TRBD2 (6 bases each). CDR3 length: 13 amino acids. Deletions cut 7 bases from V and 2 bases from J, with 12 bases between. The germline V gene has CDR1 MNHNS and CDR2 SASEGT. CDR3 coding DNA: TGTGCCAGCAAAGAGGGGGGTCCCTACGAGCAGTACTTC. Its protein product is CASKEGGPYEQYF.

The rearrangement joins TRBV29-1 to TRBJ1-2; D remains unclear. The CDR3 length is 13 residues. V gave up 0 bases and J gave up 8 bases, with 13 bases separating them. CDR1 is SQVTM and CDR2 is ANQGSEA in the germline V gene. CDR3 nucleotides: TGCAGCGTTGAAGAAGGCAGCGTTTGGGGCTACACCTTC. It yields the protein CSVEEGSVWGYTF.

The CDR3 DNA is TGTGCCAGCAGCTTGGCCACAGGCCCTAATGAAAAACTGTTTTTT. Amino acids: CASSLATGPNEKLFF. The chain recombines TRBV5-8 with TRBJ1-4; D possibly corresponds to TRBD1 (5 bases). The CDR3 length is 15 residues. V was shortened by 0 bases and J by 3 bases, with 9 bases between the two germline ends. Per the germline V gene, CDR1 is SGHTS and CDR2 is YDEGEE.

The chain links TRBV5-1 to TRBJ2-3; 9 bases map to TRBD2. The CDR3 length is 15 residues. Trimming cost V 7 bases and J 0 bases; bases outside gene matches: 6. CDR1 is SGHRS, CDR2 YFSETQ, per germline. In DNA, the CDR3 is TGCGCCAGCCGCGGGGGGGACCATAGCACAGATACGCAGTATTTT. Its protein product is CASRGGDHSTDTQYF. Full variable domain (rest looked up from reference TRBV5-1 and TRBJ2-3): KAGVTQTPRYLIKTRGQQVTLSCSPISGHRSVSWYQQTPGQGLQFLFEYFSETQRNKGNFPGRFSGRQFSNSRSEMNVSTLELGDSALYLCASRGGDHSTDTQYFGPGTRLTVL.

J is TRBJ2-7 and V is TRBV7-4, with D unresolved. V was trimmed by 3 bases and J by 2 bases, leaving 5 bases between them. There are 12 residues in the CDR3. CDR1 is SGHVT, CDR2 SQSDAQ, per germline. CDR3 region: CASSLETYEQYF. CDR3 coding DNA: TGTGCCAGCAGCTTGGAGACCTACGAGCAGTACTTC.

This clone was counted a single time. The V call is TRBV11-3, the J call TRBJ2-5, with TRBD1 matching 9 bases. V dropped 5 bases and J dropped 2; count of bases not matched to a gene: 12. Germline loops: CDR1 SGHNT, CDR2 YENEEA. The CDR3 covers 17 residues. CDR3 in DNA: TGTGCCAGCAGCCCGGGGGATCCAGGGACAGGGCAAGAGACCCAGTACTTC. It translates to CASSPGDPGTGQETQYF.

The J gene is TRBJ2-7, the V gene TRBV28; the D is unclear. In germline, CDR1 is MDHEN, CDR2 SYDVKM. The V end lost 6 bases, the J end lost 2 bases, and 11 bases lay between the germline ends. The CDR3 runs 13 residues. The CDR3 here is CASRPRAPYEQYF. As DNA, the CDR3 is TGTGCCAGCAGACCGCGTGCCCCCTACGAGCAGTACTTC. Based on the CDR3 plus reference TRBV28 and TRBJ2-7, the full variable domain is DVKVTQSSRYLVKRTGEKVFLECVQDMDHENMFWYRQDPGLGLRLIYFSYDVKMKEKGDIPEGYSVSREKKERFSLILESASTNQTSMYLCASRPRAPYEQYFGPGTRLTVT.

In its sample, this clone was seen a few times. The chain couples TRBV19 to TRBJ1-3; D gene uncertain. V was cut by 3 bases and J by 2 bases, with 5 bases left in between. Germline-derived CDR1 and CDR2 are LNHDA and SQIVND (reference sequence). The CDR3 is 13 residues long. The CDR3 DNA is TGTGCCAGTAGTATCACCCCTGGAAACACCATATATTTT. Translated, it gives CASSITPGNTIYF.

J is TRBJ1-2 and V is TRBV5-1, with D unresolved. This CDR3 comprises 13 residues. With 2 bases removed from V and 8 bases from J, the gap between germline ends came to 13 bases. Germline assignment: CDR1 SGHRS and CDR2 YFSETQ. CDR3: CASSFENMGGYTF. The CDR3 DNA reads TGCGCCAGCAGCTTTGAAAACATGGGAGGCTACACCTTC.

This clone was picked up one time. This chain links TRBV23-1 with TRBJ2-3; D could derive from TRBD1 or TRBD2 (5 bases each). TRBV23-1 counts as an open reading frame of uncertain function. CDR3 size: 18 residues. Trimming pared 2 bases from V and 0 bases from J, leaving 18 bases between. The CDR3 is CASSQTEGTPQSTDTQYF. The CDR3 DNA follows: TGCGCCAGCAGTCAAACTGAGGGGACGCCACAGAGCACAGATACGCAGTATTTT.

J is TRBJ1-1 and V is TRBV4-3; D remains unclear. Germline values: CDR1 LGHNA, CDR2 YSLEER. The CDR3 has 14 residues. Trimming pared 1 base from V and 3 bases from J, leaving 9 bases between. The CDR3 DNA reads as TGCGCCAGCAGCCAAGTGGGAGAGGACACTGAAGCTTTCTTT. Its protein is CASSQVGEDTEAFF.

The V and J genes are TRBV28 and TRBJ1-5, with D possibly TRBD1 on 5 matching bases. Trimming cost V 7 bases and J 2 bases, with 18 bases left between them. The CDR3 is made up of 16 amino acids. Germline V lookup: CDR1 MDHEN, CDR2 SYDVKM. CDR3 DNA sequence: TGTGCCAGCATCTTCGCGGGGGGATGGGGCAATCAGCCCCAGCATTTT. Translating gives CASIFAGGWGNQPQHF. The full variable domain, completed using reference TRBV28 and TRBJ1-5, is DVKVTQSSRYLVKRTGEKVFLECVQDMDHENMFWYRQDPGLGLRLIYFSYDVKMKEKGDIPEGYSVSREKKERFSLILESASTNQTSMYLCASIFAGGWGNQPQHFGDGTRLSIL.

This chain links TRBV30 with TRBJ2-7, with a weak D call TRBD2 (6 bases). Germline V gene lookup returns CDR1 GTSNPN and CDR2 SVGIG (reference sequence). V was pared by 1 base and J by 0 bases, with 13 bases between. The CDR3 is made up of 15 amino acids. The CDR3 sequence: CAWSGGAVSSYEQYF. CDR3 nucleotide sequence: TGTGCCTGGAGTGGCGGGGCCGTAAGCTCCTACGAGCAGTACTTC.

As for this clone: Other DNA sequences from this sample encode an identical CDR3 as well. The chain has TRBV2 and TRBJ2-5; TRBD1 aligns across 7 bases. The J segment lost 1 base and the V segment lost 5 bases, leaving 1 base of the junction unmatched. This CDR3 region has 13 residues. Germline V gene lookup returns CDR1 SNHLY and CDR2 FYNNEI. The CDR3 sequence: CASSRDSQETQYF. CDR3 nucleotide sequence: TGTGCCAGCAGTCGGGACAGCCAAGAGACCCAGTACTTC.

The chain is built from TRBV5-1 and TRBJ2-2; 11 positions agree with TRBD2. With V trimmed by 4 bases and J by 1 base, 3 bases remained unmatched. The CDR3 has 16 residues. The germline V gene has CDR1 SGHRS and CDR2 YFSETQ. The CDR3 reads CASSRGTSGNTGELFF. The CDR3 DNA follows: TGCGCCAGCAGCCGGGGGACTAGCGGGAACACCGGGGAGCTGTTTTTT.

The chain employs TRBV5-8 and TRBJ2-5; D might be TRBD2 (5 bases). The V and J ends lost 2 bases and 5 bases respectively, with 19 bases between them. From germline, CDR1 is SGHTS and CDR2 YDEGEE. The CDR3 totals 16 residues. CDR3 in amino acids: CASSFGSAGGAETQYF. The CDR3 DNA reads TGTGCCAGCAGCTTTGGATCGGCCGGAGGTGCGGAGACCCAGTACTTC. Full variable domain (missing parts from reference TRBV5-8 and TRBJ2-5): EAGVTQSPTHLIKTRGQQATLRCSPISGHTSVYWYQQALGLGLQFLLWYDEGEERNRGNFPPRFSGRQFPNYSSELNVNALELEDSALYLCASSFGSAGGAETQYFGPGTRLLVL.

This clone was seen only once. V is TRBV5-4 and J is TRBJ2-1, with D possibly matching TRBD1 (5 bases). Trimming took off 4 bases at V and 12 bases at J, with 17 bases between the two ends. This CDR3 comprises 13 residues. Germline values: CDR1 SGHNT, CDR2 YYREEE (reference sequence). The CDR3 is CASSTTDRMTQFF. Here the CDR3 DNA reads TGTGCCAGCAGCACCACCGACAGAATGACGCAGTTCTTC.

The rearrangement joins TRBV30 to TRBJ1-1, with 8 positions matching TRBD1. CDR1 is GTSNPN, CDR2 SVGIG, per germline (reference sequence). CDR3 length: 17 residues. J gave up 1 base and V 3 bases, and 13 bases lay outside the gene matches. CDR3 bases: TGTGCCTGGAGACAGGGGGACACGTTTCAACGGAACACTGAAGCTTTCTTT. Amino acids: CAWRQGDTFQRNTEAFF. The full variable domain, completed using reference TRBV30 and TRBJ1-1, is SQTIHQWPATLVQPVGSPLSLECTVEGTSNPNLYWYRQAAGRGLQLLFYSVGIGQISSEVPQNLSASRPQDRQFILSSKKLLLSDSGFYLCAWRQGDTFQRNTEAFFGQGTRLTVV.

The genes are TRBV6-1 and TRBJ1-2; D ambiguous. In germline, CDR1 is MNHNS, CDR2 SASEGT. This CDR3 has 12 residues. V gave up 3 bases and J gave up 2 bases, with 4 bases separating them. The CDR3 DNA sequence: TGTGCCAGCAGTGACGCAAACTATGGCTACACCTTC. This sequence encodes CASSDANYGYTF.

The chain employs TRBV21-1 and TRBJ1-1. TRBV21-1 is an annotated pseudogene. The CDR3 runs to 12 residues. CDR3 in DNA: TGTGCCAGCAGCAATCGAATCACTGAAGCTTTCTTT. Translation: CASSNRITEAFF.

This clone occurred a few times. The gene calls are TRBV21-1 and TRBJ1-6. TRBV21-1 is flagged as a pseudogene. The CDR3 extends over 14 amino acids. CDR3: CASSKALRGPPLHF. Here the CDR3 DNA reads TGTGCCAGCAGCAAAGCGCTCCGGGGACCACCCCTCCACTTT.

The V and J genes are TRBV23-1 and TRBJ1-6; TRBD1 matches at 8 bases. TRBV23-1 has ORF status, its function being uncertain. V trimming: 4 bases; J trimming: 7 bases; junction bases outside the gene matches: 9. The CDR3 has 16 residues. CDR3 nucleotide sequence: TGCGCCAGCAGTCTGCGGGGACAGGCGGTAAATTCACCCCTCCACTTT. Translating gives CASSLRGQAVNSPLHF.

As concerns this clone: This sample also contains other DNA sequences that code for the same CDR3. The chain is built from TRBV6-5 and TRBJ2-7, with 7 bases that match TRBD1. The trim removed 6 bases at V and 3 bases at J, leaving 5 bases unmatched. The CDR3 totals 13 residues. The germline V gene encodes CDR1 MNHEY and CDR2 SVGAGI. The chain's CDR3 is CASSYNRGYEQYF. CDR3 sequence (DNA): TGTGCCAGCAGCTACAACAGGGGCTACGAGCAGTACTTC.

Of note for this clone: A junction boundary mismatches the germline segment, possibly from a read error. The chain has TRBV6-4 and TRBJ1-2, with D possibly being TRBD1 (5 bases). CDR3 length equals 13 residues. CDR1 and CDR2 from the germline V gene are MRHNA and SNTAGT. CDR3 DNA: TGTGCCATCAGTGAACCCTCCAGGGCCGTAAGGTTGTTC. Its translation: CAISEPSRAVRLF.

This chain uses TRBV7-3 with TRBJ2-2; D is uncertain. Per germline, CDR1 SGHTA and CDR2 FQGTGA. This CDR3 region has 14 residues. The germline V and J ends were trimmed by 1 base and 6 bases, with 9 bases remaining between them. The CDR3 bases are TGTGCCAGCAGCTTAAACAGTCCTTCCGGGGAGCTGTTTTTT. It encodes CASSLNSPSGELFF.

J is TRBJ2-5 and V is TRBV5-6; D might be TRBD1 or TRBD2, each matching 5 bases. Germline V gene data show CDR1 as SGHDT and CDR2 as YYEEEE. V was cut by 2 bases and J by 4 bases, with 18 bases left in between. This CDR3 has 16 amino acids. CDR3 protein: CASSFPGTVSRETQYF. For the CDR3, the DNA is TGTGCCAGCAGCTTCCCCGGGACGGTCAGCCGAGAGACCCAGTACTTC.